These 18 T cell receptor delta chains share one sample of origin, sequenced in a study of γδ T cells in repeated Plasmodium falciparum infection. TCRdb redid the clone calls on the multiplex PCR reads with CATT. The data show 40,000 to 55,000 delta-chain clones, around 2% seen once. Flow sorting of PBMC yielded separate Vgamma9/Vdelta2+ and Vdelta2-negative gammadelta T cell populations for bulk repertoire analysis. Specimen: gamma-delta T cells from blood. The receptor set was obtained from a pool of human donors (malaria-infected and uninfected, not separated).

For this clone: The protein that TCRdb holds for this DNA derives from a much larger clone and differs from the translated DNA at residue 10, which likely indicates a read error; the protein shown here is translated from the DNA. The CDR3 reads CALGELLGDLRDKLIF. CDR3 DNA sequence: TGTGCTCTTGGGGAACTACTGGGGGACCTCCGCGATAAACTCATCTTT. The chain combines TRDV1 with TRDJ1; 9 positions match TRDD3. As TCRdb names no J gene, one was assigned here on the basis of a DNA match to germline. Per germline, CDR1 TSWWSYY and CDR2 QGS. The CDR3 runs to 16 residues. V shed 0 bases, J shed 4 bases, and the junction held 6 bases outside the gene matches.

On this clone: A much larger clonotype is one base distant, so this may be a read error. The chain carries TRDV1 and TRDJ2; 10 nucleotides agree with TRDD3. No J segment appears in TCRdb, so it was assigned here by matching the sequence to germline. Unmatched junction bases numbered 25, after V lost 4 bases and J lost 8 bases. Germline CDR1 is TSWWSYY and CDR2 is QGS. The CDR3 sequence is 21 residues long. The CDR3 loop reads CALGGYPNQWGILKQEAQLFF. The CDR3 DNA sequence: TGTGCTCTTGGGGGATACCCTAACCAATGGGGGATACTCAAACAGGAGGCACAACTCTTCTTT.

This clone was detected only a few times. A far larger clone is only one base removed, so a read error is likely. At the DNA level, this CDR3 is encoded by other sequences in the same sample as well. The V and J genes are TRDV1 and TRDJ1; tentative D call: TRDD3 (5 bases). The J gene was missing in TCRdb and was found by matching the end of the DNA to germline. The CDR3 is made up of 17 amino acids. Germline loops: CDR1 TSWWSYY, CDR2 QGS. The CDR3 DNA is TGCGCTCTTGGGGAACGGTATCCTTTACTAAGAACCGATAAACTCATCTTT. It codes for CALGERYPLLRTDKLIF.

This clone was seen many times. One base separates it from a far larger clone, so it is likely a read error. This same CDR3 is encoded by further DNA sequences in the sample. This chain uses TRDV2 with TRDJ1; 7 bases align to TRDD3. Germline V lookup: CDR1 GEAIGNYY, CDR2 EKD. This CDR3 region has 20 residues. With 1 base clipped from V and 1 base from J, the junction kept 20 bases outside the gene matches. The CDR3 sequence: CACDTIEKRGTGDSTDKLIF. In DNA, the CDR3 is TGTGCCTGTGACACAATAGAGAAGAGGGGGACTGGGGATTCCACCGATAAACTCATCTTT.

In its sample, this clone was seen many times. The TCRdb record carries a much larger clone's protein, which differs from this DNA's translation at residue 5; a read error is the likely cause, and the protein listed here is the DNA translation. J is TRDJ3 and V is TRDV2; a possible D gene is TRDD3 (5 bases). Here the J gene was assigned by germline matching of the DNA, as TCRdb has none. With 3 bases removed from V and 2 bases from J, the gap between germline ends came to 22 bases. Germline CDR1 reads GEAIGNYY; CDR2 reads EKD. The CDR3 consists of 20 residues. DNA for the CDR3: TGTGCCTGTGACCTCCGTGCTGGGAGATACTCCCCCTGGGACACCCGACAGATGTTTTTC. Protein product: CACDLRAGRYSPWDTRQMFF.

This clone came up a few times. A read error likely explains why the TCRdb protein, taken from a much larger clone, differs from this DNA's translation at residue 5; the protein shown is translated from the DNA. The V gene is TRDV1, the J gene TRDJ1, with D possibly matching TRDD2 (5 bases). Since TCRdb gives no J gene, matching the DNA to germline was used here to assign it. The germline CDR1 and CDR2 sequences are TSWWSYY and QGS. CDR3 length equals 22 residues. V lost 4 bases, J lost 0 bases, and 33 bases lay in between. This CDR3 reads CALGGPPPTHMPYCWYTDKLIF. Written as DNA, the CDR3 is TGTGCTCTTGGGGGCCCCCCCCCTACACACATGCCCTACTGTTGGTACACCGATAAACTCATCTTT.

Comment on this clone: The protein held in TCRdb is that of a much larger clone and does not match this DNA's translation at residue 19, likely because of a read error; the protein shown is translated from the DNA. The chain recombines TRDV1 with TRDJ1; 11 positions agree with TRDD3. No J segment appears in TCRdb, so it was assigned here by matching the sequence to germline. V lost 0 bases to trimming and J lost 3 bases; unmatched junction nucleotides: 27. CDR1 and CDR2 (germline): TSWWSYY, QGS. CDR3 length: 24 residues. The CDR3, as DNA: TGTGCTCTTGGGGAACTTAATTTGGAAATTACTTCATACTGGGGGATATTCTACGCCGATAAACTCATCTTT. This encodes CALGELNLEITSYWGIFYADKLIF.

As to this clone: A far more abundant clone sits one base away, making this likely a read error. Other DNA sequences within the sample encode an identical CDR3. V is TRDV2 and J is TRDJ1, with 11 bases matching TRDD3. TCRdb supplies no J gene; here it was assigned by aligning the nucleotide sequence to germline. The germline CDR1 and CDR2 sequences are GEAIGNYY and EKD. The CDR3 sequence is 17 residues long. CDR3 sequence reads: CACDILGDNRYTDKLIF. CDR3 bases: TGTGCCTGTGATATACTGGGGGATAACCGATACACCGACAAACTCATCTTT.

This clone was counted at least ten times. A single base is all that separates this from a far larger clone, so a read error is likely. Other nucleotide sequences in the sample specify the same CDR3. The chain recombines TRDV3 with TRDJ1; TRDD3 matches at 9 bases. The junction had 34 bases not matched to a gene; V was cut back by 4 bases and J by 4 bases. Germline loops: CDR1 TVYSNPD, CDR2 GDNSRS (reference sequence). The CDR3 length is 22 residues. CDR3 in amino acids: CACRRPSSKGLYWGTGYDKLIF. CDR3 nucleotides: TGTGCCTGTCGAAGGCCTTCCTCGAAGGGCCTGTACTGGGGGACCGGATACGATAAACTCATCTTT.

This clone was seen repeatedly, ten times or more. The chain combines TRDV1 with TRDJ1; 13 positions agree with TRDD3. TCRdb offers no J gene call, so here the DNA was matched to germline to obtain one. The CDR3 is 25 residues long. Germline V gene data show CDR1 as TSWWSYY and CDR2 as QGS. V lost 1 base, J lost 0 bases, and 26 bases stayed unmatched. CDR3 residues: CALGERALPTVVLGDTGRYTDKLIF. The CDR3 DNA follows: TGTGCTCTTGGGGAACGGGCCCTTCCTACTGTCGTACTGGGGGATACGGGGAGGTACACCGATAAACTCATCTTT.

This clone appeared many times. V gene TRDV1 combines with J gene TRDJ1; TRDD3 matches 10 bases. The CDR3 has 18 amino acids. The germline V gene has CDR1 TSWWSYY and CDR2 QGS. J was trimmed by 4 bases and V by 2 bases; bases with no gene match: 13. The CDR3 nucleotides are TGTGCTCTTGGGGAATGGGGGGGGATACGCCCCTGGATCGATAAACTCATCTTT. It encodes CALGEWGGIRPWIDKLIF.

This clone was counted only a few times. This may be a read error, as it is one base from a much larger clone. Within the sample, other DNA sequences also encode this same CDR3. V usage is TRDV1 and J usage is TRDJ1, with 13 bases lining up with TRDD3. This CDR3 spans 24 amino acids. Germline V gives CDR1 TSWWSYY, CDR2 QGS. CDR3 bases: TGTGCTCTTGGGGACTCGCGTTCGGTTCCCCCTTTACTGGGGGATACGACGGCCACCGATAAGCTCATCTTT. Its translation: CALGDSRSVPPLLGDTTATDKLIF.

This clone has ten or more counts. The protein in TCRdb stems from a much larger clone and differs at residue 6 from this DNA's translation, likely a read error; here the protein is translated from the DNA. The rearrangement uses TRDV2 and TRDJ1; 7 bases align to TRDD3. No J gene was available from TCRdb, and it was assigned here by a germline match of the DNA. Looked up from germline, CDR1 is GEAIGNYY and CDR2 is EKD. V dropped 0 bases and J dropped 0; count of bases not matched to a gene: 12. The CDR3 runs to 18 residues. The chain's CDR3 is CACDTRSTGEQYTDKLIF. The DNA of the CDR3 is TGTGCCTGTGACACCCGAAGTACTGGGGAACAGTACACCGATAAACTCATCTTT.

This clone was seen more than once but under ten times. A read error is the likely source, as a far larger clone sits one nucleotide away. Other DNA sequences from this sample encode an identical CDR3 as well. This chain connects TRDV3 to TRDJ1; 9 bases agree with TRDD3. The J gene was missing in TCRdb and was found by matching the end of the DNA to germline. The V and J ends lost 4 bases and 0 bases, in that order; junction bases with no gene match: 33. Germline V gives CDR1 TVYSNPD, CDR2 GDNSRS (reference sequence). The CDR3 totals 23 residues. This CDR3 is CASLSTGGQTAKVGVRYTDKLIF. The CDR3 DNA reads as TGTGCCTCTCTCAGTACTGGGGGACAGACGGCGAAAGTGGGGGTGAGATACACCGATAAACTCATCTTT.

This clone was detected only a few times. A far more abundant clone sits one base away, making this likely a read error. The same CDR3 arises from other DNA sequences in this sample as well. The V call is TRDV2, the J call TRDJ1, with TRDD3 as a possible D gene (6 bases). Here the J gene was assigned by germline matching of the DNA, as TCRdb has none. V lost 6 bases, J lost 4 bases, and 23 bases lay in between. The CDR3 runs to 16 residues. The germline V gene has CDR1 GEAIGNYY and CDR2 EKD. The CDR3 region is CACLGDPRSEGDKLIF. As DNA, the CDR3 is TGTGCCTGTCTAGGGGATCCCCGGTCGGAAGGCGATAAACTCATCTTT.

This clone has ten or more counts. This chain links TRDV2 with TRDJ1; TRDD3 agrees at 10 bases. Trimming took 0 bases from V and 0 from J; bases not matched to a gene: 6. This CDR3 region has 17 residues. Germline values: CDR1 GEAIGNYY, CDR2 EKD. CDR3 loop: CACDTVSTGGYTDKLIF. CDR3 bases: TGTGCCTGTGACACCGTAAGTACTGGGGGATACACCGATAAACTCATCTTT.

Concerning this clone itself: The TCRdb protein, from a much larger clone, departs from this DNA's translation at residue 13, likely by read error; the protein shown derives from the DNA. This chain connects TRDV1 to TRDJ1, with a possible D match to TRDD3 (8 bases). TCRdb lists no J gene, so it was determined here by aligning the DNA to germline. This CDR3 comprises 21 residues. Trimming shortened V by 2 bases and J by 0 bases, and 28 bases separated the two germline ends. Germline lookup yields CDR1 TSWWSYY and CDR2 QGS. As DNA, the CDR3 is TGTGCTCTTGGGGAATCATTCCTACGGTTACTGGGGGGTACCTACACCGATAAACTCATCTTT. This encodes CALGESFLRLLGGTYTDKLIF.

This clone turned up a few times. The protein that TCRdb holds for this DNA derives from a much larger clone and differs from the translated DNA at residue 18, which likely indicates a read error; the protein shown here is translated from the DNA. V is TRAV38-2/DV8 and J is TRDJ1; 10 nucleotides match TRDD3. The J gene, not given by TCRdb, was assigned here from a germline match of the nucleotide sequence. The CDR3 has 26 amino acids. CDR1 TSESDYY and CDR2 QEAYKQQN come from the germline V gene. The trim removed 0 bases at V and 3 bases at J, leaving 35 bases unmatched. The CDR3 region has the DNA TGTGCTTATAGGAGCGCGTGGGCCCATCCTCTCAAAGACCGGTACTGGGGGATGCCAATCTCCGATAAACTCATCTTT. It specifies CAYRSAWAHPLKDRYWGMPISDKLIF.